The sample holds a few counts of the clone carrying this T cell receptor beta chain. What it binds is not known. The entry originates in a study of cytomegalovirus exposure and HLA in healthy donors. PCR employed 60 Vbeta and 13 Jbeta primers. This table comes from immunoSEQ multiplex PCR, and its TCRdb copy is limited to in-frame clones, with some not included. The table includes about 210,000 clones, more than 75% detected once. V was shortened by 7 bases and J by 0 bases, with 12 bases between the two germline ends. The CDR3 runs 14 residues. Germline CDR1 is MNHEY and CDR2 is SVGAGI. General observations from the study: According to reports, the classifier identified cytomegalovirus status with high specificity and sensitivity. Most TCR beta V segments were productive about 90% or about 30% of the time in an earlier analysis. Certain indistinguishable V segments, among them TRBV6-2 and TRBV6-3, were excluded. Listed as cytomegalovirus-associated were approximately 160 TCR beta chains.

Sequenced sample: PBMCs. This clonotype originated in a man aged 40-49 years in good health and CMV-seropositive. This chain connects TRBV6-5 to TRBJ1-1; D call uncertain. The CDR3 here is CASTYGGLNTEAFF. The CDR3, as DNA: TGTGCCAGCACATACGGAGGGTTGAACACTGAAGCTTTCTTT.